A single sample is the source of the 31 T cell receptor beta chains below, sequenced in a study of regulatory T cells in long-lasting Graves disease. Time point described: persistent/refractory GD, antithyroid drugs over 5 years with positive TRAb. Isolated PBMC RNA provided the starting material for the TCR library. In building TCR beta libraries, iRepertoire HTBI primers were used together with Arm-PCR of CDR3 regions. A single record per CDR3 protein comes from TCRdb applying MiXCR to the multiplex PCR reads. This table holds about 340,000 distinct CDR3 sequences, less than 20% found once. Sequenced here: peripheral blood mononuclear cells (PBMCs), sampled when the disease was refractory, from a patient treated with antithyroid drugs. The source of these receptors is a female donor with Graves disease.

This chain connects TRBV5-6 to TRBJ2-1; D not resolved. The CDR3 totals 16 residues. V was trimmed by 4 bases and J by 2 bases, leaving 16 bases between them. Germline lookup yields CDR1 SGHDT and CDR2 YYEEEE. This chain's CDR3 is CASSNAWSAAYNEQFF. CDR3 bases: TGTGCCAGCAGCAACGCCTGGAGCGCAGCCTACAATGAGCAGTTCTTC. The full variable domain, its missing parts supplied by reference TRBV5-6 and TRBJ2-1, is DAGVTQSPTHLIKTRGQQVTLRCSPKSGHDTVSWYQQALGQGPQFIFQYYEEEERQRGNFPDRFSGHQFPNYSSELNVNALLLGDSALYLCASSNAWSAAYNEQFFGPGTRLTVL.

This clonotype was found many times. The chain is built from TRBV7-9 and TRBJ2-2; D remains ambiguous. Deletions cut 0 bases from V and 3 bases from J, with 5 bases between. CDR1 and CDR2 from the germline V gene are SEHNR and FQNEAQ (reference sequence). This CDR3 is 14 amino acids long. The CDR3 DNA follows: TGTGCCAGCAGCTTAGCGGGTTACACCGGGGAGCTGTTTTTT. Amino acid sequence: CASSLAGYTGELFF.

To note about this clonotype: Possible read error: a much larger clone is one base away. J is TRBJ2-7 and V is TRBV5-5; D is perhaps TRBD2 (6 bases). The germline CDR1 and CDR2 sequences are SGHKS and YYEKEE (reference sequence). This CDR3 is built from 13 residues. CDR3 amino acids: CASSPKRAYEQNF. Here the CDR3 DNA reads TGTGCCAGCAGCCCCAAGCGGGCCTACGAGCAGAACTTC.

There are many counts of this clonotype. The chain recombines TRBV10-3 with TRBJ1-5; D is unresolved. The V and J ends lost 0 bases and 5 bases respectively, with 8 bases between them. CDR1 ENHRY and CDR2 SYGVKD come from the germline V gene. CDR3 size: 14 residues. CDR3 sequence (DNA): TGTGCCATCAGTGAGTCGGAAAAGTATCAGCCCCAGCATTTT. This gives the protein CAISESEKYQPQHF.

The genes are TRBV5-1 and TRBJ1-6, with D hard to call. The V gene lost 0 bases and the J gene lost 5 bases, with 12 bases spanning the gap. Germline V CDR1 and CDR2: SGHRS, YFSETQ. The CDR3 extends over 16 amino acids. The CDR3 nucleotides are TGCGCCAGCAGCTTGGGGGGTCGGCAGGATAATTCACCCCTCCACTTT. It codes for CASSLGGRQDNSPLHF.

J is TRBJ1-2 and V is TRBV7-9, with a possible D match to TRBD1 (5 bases). Per the germline V gene, CDR1 is SEHNR and CDR2 is FQNEAQ (reference sequence). Trimming stripped 7 bases from V and 8 bases from J, with 20 bases between. This CDR3 is built from 14 residues. The CDR3 nucleotides read TGTGCCAGCACCTCGGGACCTCCGGCGGGAGGCTACACCTTC. As protein: CASTSGPPAGGYTF.

V usage is TRBV11-2 and J usage is TRBJ2-7; 11 bases agree with TRBD2. The CDR3 consists of 15 residues. Germline V lookup: CDR1 SGHAT, CDR2 FQNNGV. The V segment lost 3 bases and the J segment 4 bases; nucleotides outside the gene matches: 5. CDR3 coding DNA: TGTGCCAGCAGCTTGGGGGTAGCGGGAGGGTACGAGCAGTACTTC. Translation gives CASSLGVAGGYEQYF.

At least ten counts were recorded for this clonotype. The chain combines TRBV29-1 with TRBJ2-7, with 10 bases matching TRBD1. This CDR3 spans 14 amino acids. Germline CDR1 reads SQVTM; CDR2 reads ANQGSEA. V lost 7 bases and J lost 3; bases outside the gene matches: 9. The CDR3 reads CSASRDRGYYEQYF. Here the CDR3 DNA reads TGCAGCGCAAGCCGGGACAGGGGTTACTACGAGCAGTACTTC.

This chain uses TRBV20-1 with TRBJ1-5; the D is unclear. The V gene's germline CDR1 is DFQATT and CDR2 SNEGSKA (reference sequence). Trimming removed 2 bases at V and 5 bases at J, with 16 bases between. The CDR3 runs 15 residues. CDR3 in DNA: TGCAGTGCTAGACCCCGCGCGGCCCGCGATCAGCCCCAGCATTTT. This codes for CSARPRAARDQPQHF.

Only a few counts were recorded for this clonotype. A read error may account for a junction end that differs from germline. The CDR3 bases are TGTGCCGGCAGACCACTCTCGCGGCAGTCAACTAATGAAAAACTGTTTTTT. It codes for CAGRPLSRQSTNEKLFF. This chain connects TRBV11-2 to TRBJ1-4; unclear D gene. The CDR3 is made up of 17 amino acids. Germline lookup yields CDR1 SGHAT and CDR2 FQNNGV.

CDR3 sequence reads: CASSLGTDTEGTF. Written as DNA, the CDR3 is TGTGCCAGCAGTTTGGGGACGGACACGGAGGGGACCTTC. The V gene is TRBV28, the J gene TRBJ1-2; weak D call: TRBD1 (5 bases). V was cut by 3 bases and J by 14 bases, with 19 bases left in between. CDR3 length equals 13 residues. CDR1 and CDR2 from the germline V gene are MDHEN and SYDVKM.

This clonotype came up many times. The rearrangement links TRBV14 to TRBJ1-2; D unclear. Germline V CDR1 and CDR2: SGHDN, FVKESK. The CDR3 sequence is 13 residues long. Trimming left V 3 bases short and J 8 bases short, with 13 bases between. Written as DNA, the CDR3 is TGTGCCAGCAGCCACCGATTAACGGGCGGCTACACCTTC. Translated, it gives CASSHRLTGGYTF.

This clonotype was picked up a small number of times. A read error is possible here, since a much larger clone lies one base away. The chain combines TRBV12-3 or TRBV12-4 with TRBJ2-7; 8 nucleotides align to TRBD1. CDR3 length equals 15 residues. The CDR3 DNA follows: TGTGCCAGCAGACCCGGGACAGGTGTCTCCTACGAGCAGCACTTC. It is translated as CASRPGTGVSYEQHF.

V usage is TRBV7-8 and J usage is TRBJ2-5, with 7 nucleotides matching TRBD1. V was pared by 2 bases and J by 2 bases, with 5 bases of the junction left unmatched. The CDR3 has 15 amino acids. Germline loops: CDR1 SGHVS, CDR2 FQNEAQ. CDR3 region: CASSLTPGGQETQYF. The CDR3, as DNA: TGTGCCAGCAGCTTAACGCCAGGGGGACAAGAGACCCAGTACTTC.

This clonotype has at least ten counts. The genes are TRBV10-2 and TRBJ1-4; unclear D gene. Between the trimmed V and J ends, which lost 0 bases and 8 bases, there was a span of 13 bases. The germline gives CDR1 WSHSY, CDR2 SAAADI. CDR3 length equals 15 residues. For the CDR3, the DNA is TGCGCCAGCAGTGAGTCGGCTTTATTGGGGGAAAAACTGTTTTTT. Protein sequence: CASSESALLGEKLFF.

This clonotype showed up many times. The chain is built from TRBV29-1 and TRBJ1-2; D is unresolved. V was trimmed by 7 bases and J by 6 bases, leaving 18 bases between them. Germline V gene lookup returns CDR1 SQVTM and CDR2 ANQGSEA. The CDR3 is 13 residues long. CDR3 amino acids: CSGLSGPSDGYTF. The CDR3 DNA is TGCAGCGGCCTTAGCGGGCCCTCCGATGGCTACACCTTC.

V and J are TRBV11-2 and TRBJ2-5, with D possibly TRBD1 on 5 matching bases. Per the germline V gene, CDR1 is SGHAT and CDR2 is FQNNGV. V shed 1 base and J shed 1 base, with 10 bases lying between them. The CDR3 is 15 residues long. The CDR3 reads CASSLGGHRQETQYF. The CDR3 DNA reads as TGTGCCAGCAGCTTAGGGGGCCACCGCCAAGAGACCCAGTACTTC.

The table lists this clonotype with many counts. The V and J genes are TRBV10-3 and TRBJ2-2; 8 nucleotides line up with TRBD2. Trimming at V came to 2 bases and at J to 3 bases, leaving 11 bases not matched to a gene. The CDR3 loop spans 18 amino acids. CDR1 is ENHRY and CDR2 is SYGVKD in the germline V gene. The CDR3 sequence is CAISERGVAGTYTGELFF. The DNA for the CDR3 is TGTGCCATCAGTGAGAGAGGGGTAGCGGGAACCTACACCGGGGAGCTGTTTTTT.

There are a few counts of this clonotype. The chain links TRBV7-2 to TRBJ2-2; D may correspond to TRBD1 or TRBD2 (5 bases each). Germline V gives CDR1 SGHTA, CDR2 FQGNSA. CDR3 length equals 15 residues. V was cut by 1 base and J by 2 bases, with 8 bases left in between. CDR3 loop: CASSLVGVNTGELFF. The CDR3 nucleotides read TGTGCCAGCAGCTTAGTGGGGGTTAACACCGGGGAGCTGTTTTTT.

This clonotype was seen ten or more times. The chain couples TRBV6-1 to TRBJ1-2; TRBD1 is a possible D gene (5 bases). Germline V gene lookup returns CDR1 MNHNS and CDR2 SASEGT. The CDR3 runs to 13 residues. Trimming shortened V by 5 bases and J by 4 bases, and 11 bases separated the two germline ends. CDR3 loop: CASSHQGAYGYTF. In DNA, the CDR3 is TGTGCCAGCAGTCACCAGGGTGCCTATGGCTACACCTTC.

This clonotype has just a few counts. The chain recombines TRBV7-2 with TRBJ1-5; D gene uncertain. V lost 1 base and J 4 bases, leaving 17 bases between the germline ends. This CDR3 spans 17 amino acids. Germline CDR1 is SGHTA and CDR2 is FQGNSA. DNA of the CDR3: TGTGCCAGCAGCTTAGGTACTTATTGGTCCGTTAATCAGCCCCAGCATTTT. Its translation is CASSLGTYWSVNQPQHF.

The rearrangement joins TRBV10-3 to TRBJ1-3; D is undetermined. This CDR3 region has 14 residues. Deletions cut 4 bases from V and 1 base from J, with 8 bases between. CDR1 and CDR2 from the germline V gene are ENHRY and SYGVKD. The CDR3 is CAISGGPSGNTIYF. In nucleotides, the CDR3 is TGTGCCATCAGTGGTGGGCCGTCTGGAAACACCATATATTTT.

This clonotype has ten or more counts. One end of the junction fails to match germline, which may point to a read error. CDR3 DNA: TGTGCTAGCAGCTTACTTAGACATGAGACCCAGTACTTC. Residues: CASSLLRHETQYF. The chain carries TRBV7-7 and TRBJ2-5, with D unclear. The CDR3 extends over 13 amino acids. Per germline, CDR1 SSHAT and CDR2 FNYEAQ (reference sequence).

In this sample, this clonotype turned up many times. This sequence joins TRBV6-5 and TRBJ1-6; no reliable D call. This CDR3 region has 15 residues. Looked up from germline, CDR1 is MNHEY and CDR2 is SVGAGI. The V end was cut by 0 bases, the J end by 7 bases, with 10 bases between. CDR3 region: CASSYSHVGNSPLHF. The CDR3, as DNA: TGTGCCAGCAGTTACTCCCATGTGGGGAATTCACCCCTCCACTTT.

This clonotype was observed at least ten times. The rearrangement links TRBV28 to TRBJ2-2; 8 nucleotides match TRBD2. Losses at the gene ends were 6 bases for V and 1 base for J; bases not matched to a gene: 10. Germline CDR1 reads MDHEN; CDR2 reads SYDVKM. This CDR3 spans 17 amino acids. The CDR3 region has the DNA TGTGCCAGCAGCCGCAGAAGCGGGAGAAAGAACACCGGGGAGCTGTTTTTT. The encoded protein is CASSRRSGRKNTGELFF.

The gene calls are TRBV7-9 and TRBJ1-5, with D possibly being TRBD1 (6 bases). Germline values: CDR1 SEHNR, CDR2 FQNEAQ (reference sequence). This CDR3 is built from 15 residues. Trimming left V 4 bases short and J 6 bases short, with 16 bases between. CDR3 nucleotides: TGTGCCAGCAGCTCCGGACCAGGGGTAGGTCAGCCCCAGCATTTT. This encodes CASSSGPGVGQPQHF. The full variable domain, with the rest looked up from reference TRBV7-9 and TRBJ1-5, is DTGVSQNPRHKITKRGQNVTFRCDPISEHNRLYWYRQTLGQGPEFLTYFQNEAQLEKSRLLSDRFSAERPKGSFSTLEIQRTEQGDSAMYLCASSSGPGVGQPQHFGDGTRLSIL.

Only a few counts were recorded for this clonotype. The gene calls are TRBV25-1 and TRBJ1-6; D is unclear. Per germline, CDR1 MGHDK and CDR2 SYGVNS. The CDR3 covers 14 residues. V lost 1 base and J lost 9, with 10 bases in between. CDR3 nucleotide sequence: TGTGCCAGCAGTGAATTTAGGTTAGGTTCACCCCTCCACTTT. Translation: CASSEFRLGSPLHF.

The CDR3 here is CASSLGYSMNTEAFF. The DNA for the CDR3 is TGTGCCAGCAGCTTAGGGTACAGCATGAACACTGAAGCTTTCTTT. V gene TRBV11-2 combines with J gene TRBJ1-1; no firm D call. V was shortened by 1 base and J by 0 bases, with 9 bases between the two germline ends. The germline V gene has CDR1 SGHAT and CDR2 FQNNGV. The CDR3 spans 15 residues.

This clonotype was recorded at least ten times. The rearrangement uses TRBV24-1 and TRBJ1-5; D is undetermined. The CDR3 sequence is 17 residues long. V lost 3 bases and J 0 bases, leaving 14 bases between the germline ends. The germline V gene encodes CDR1 KGHDR and CDR2 SFDVKD. The CDR3 DNA reads as TGTGCCACCAGTGATATGGGCCTTTCTCATAGCAATCAGCCCCAGCATTTT. Protein: CATSDMGLSHSNQPQHF.

This clonotype occurred many times. This rearrangement joins TRBV28 to TRBJ2-5; 9 bases align to TRBD2. The trim removed 3 bases at V and 5 bases at J, leaving 10 bases unmatched. The germline CDR1 and CDR2 sequences are MDHEN and SYDVKM. The CDR3 covers 16 residues. The CDR3 here is CASSFIAGGPWETQYF. DNA for the CDR3: TGTGCCAGCAGTTTTATCGCGGGAGGGCCGTGGGAGACCCAGTACTTC.

A few counts support this clonotype. The chain combines TRBV3-1 with TRBJ1-4; perhaps TRBD1 as D (6 bases). With 1 base removed from V and 2 bases from J, the gap between germline ends came to 8 bases. The germline gives CDR1 LGHDT, CDR2 YNNKEL (reference sequence). The CDR3 loop spans 15 amino acids. This CDR3 is CASSQAQGTNEKLFF. The CDR3 DNA sequence: TGTGCCAGCAGCCAAGCGCAGGGGACTAATGAAAAACTGTTTTTT.